The 20 T cell receptor beta chains given below trace back to one sample, sequenced in a study of blood T cell repertoires in COVID-19. Assay used: immunoSEQ multiplex PCR; TCRdb lists only in-frame clones, some missing. In the table there are under 550,000 clones, about 90% of which are singletons. What was sequenced was peripheral blood. The receptors shown here come from a man between 18 and 29 years old with COVID-19, enrolled during active disease.

The CDR3 protein is CASRPDRTNYGYTF. The CDR3 DNA is TGTGCCAGCAGGCCCGACAGGACCAACTATGGCTACACCTTC. The rearrangement uses TRBV27 and TRBJ1-2, with D possibly being TRBD1 (6 bases). This CDR3 comprises 14 residues. Germline assignment: CDR1 MNHEY and CDR2 SMNVEV (reference sequence). V lost 6 bases, J lost 2 bases, and 13 bases lay in between.

The chain is built from TRBV5-1 and TRBJ2-2; tentative D call: TRBD1 (5 bases). Trimming left V 9 bases short and J 6 bases short, with 18 bases between. The CDR3 covers 14 residues. Germline CDR1 is SGHRS and CDR2 is YFSETQ. CDR3 in amino acids: CATSSTVFPGELFF. The DNA for the CDR3 is TGCGCCACCTCTTCGACAGTTTTCCCCGGGGAGCTGTTTTTT.

This chain links TRBV11-2 with TRBJ1-4; the D gene is possibly TRBD1 (5 bases). CDR1 SGHAT and CDR2 FQNNGV come from the germline V gene. CDR3 length: 14 residues. V was pared by 3 bases and J by 8 bases, with 13 bases between. CDR3 sequence: CASSFSGGWEKLFF. DNA for the CDR3: TGTGCCAGCAGCTTCTCGGGGGGTTGGGAAAAACTGTTTTTT.

The V and J genes are TRBV6-5 and TRBJ2-5, with 13 positions matching TRBD2. This CDR3 comprises 16 residues. Per the germline V gene, CDR1 is MNHEY and CDR2 is SVGAGI. Trimming cost V 2 bases and J 5 bases; bases outside gene matches: 5. CDR3 sequence (DNA): TGTGCCAGCAGTTACCAACTAGCGGGGGGGTCTGAGACCCAGTACTTC. Encoded protein: CASSYQLAGGSETQYF.

The chain links TRBV7-7 to TRBJ1-4; 7 bases align to TRBD1. CDR1 is SSHAT and CDR2 is FNYEAQ in the germline V gene (reference sequence). The CDR3 is made up of 15 amino acids. Unmatched junction bases numbered 3, after V lost 0 bases and J lost 5 bases. The CDR3 DNA sequence: TGTGCCAGCAGCTTAGCGCAGGGGGGAAATGAAAAACTGTTTTTT. It translates to CASSLAQGGNEKLFF.

The V call is TRBV5-1, the J call TRBJ1-2; 7 nucleotides agree with TRBD1. The CDR3 spans 18 residues. V trimming: 0 bases; J trimming: 3 bases; junction bases outside the gene matches: 14. The germline V gene encodes CDR1 SGHRS and CDR2 YFSETQ. The CDR3 DNA follows: TGCGCCAGCAGCTTGGACCTCGGGGACAGAGGAAGGGACTATGGCTACACCTTC. Protein product: CASSLDLGDRGRDYGYTF.

The rearrangement joins TRBV5-4 to TRBJ2-1; a weak D match, TRBD1 (6 bases). This CDR3 is 14 amino acids long. Germline CDR1 SGHNT, CDR2 YYREEE (reference sequence). Between the trimmed V and J ends, which lost 0 bases and 7 bases, there was a span of 11 bases. CDR3 coding DNA: TGTGCCAGCAGCTTGGCTACTCAGGGGAATGAGCAGTTCTTC. It codes for CASSLATQGNEQFF.

This clone was observed a single time. The chain employs TRBV3-1 (or the pseudogene TRBV3-2) and TRBJ1-5; 7 bases agree with TRBD1. Trimming at V came to 3 bases and at J to 7 bases, leaving 9 bases not matched to a gene. Germline-derived CDR1 and CDR2 are LGHDT and YNNKEL (reference sequence). The CDR3 has 15 residues. CDR3 DNA: TGTGCCAGCAGCCACCGACAGGGAAGGGAGCAGCCCCAGCATTTT. It encodes CASSHRQGREQPQHF.

The rearrangement uses TRBV19 and TRBJ2-7; TRBD2 is a possible D gene (5 bases). V lost 6 bases and J 1 base, leaving 10 bases between the germline ends. This CDR3 region has 13 residues. CDR1 and CDR2 (germline): LNHDA, SQIVND (reference sequence). The CDR3 DNA sequence: TGTGCCAGTAGGCTAACTAGTTCCTACGAGCAGTACTTC. It is translated as CASRLTSSYEQYF.

This clone was detected only once. The chain links TRBV2 to TRBJ2-3; perhaps TRBD2 as D (5 bases). CDR1 and CDR2 from the germline V gene are SNHLY and FYNNEI. The CDR3 spans 16 residues. Trimming took off 4 bases at V and 3 bases at J, with 17 bases between the two ends. For the CDR3, the DNA is TGTGCCAGCAGTGTTAGTCGGGGTTATGAAACAGATACGCAGTATTTT. It translates to CASSVSRGYETDTQYF.

This chain links TRBV6-5 with TRBJ2-7; 12 bases map to TRBD2. The germline CDR1 and CDR2 sequences are MNHEY and SVGAGI. This CDR3 has 16 amino acids. Trimming cost V 0 bases and J 1 base; bases outside gene matches: 1. Written as DNA, the CDR3 is TGTGCCAGCAGTTACTCGACTAGCGGGGGTTCCTACGAGCAGTACTTC. Its translation is CASSYSTSGGSYEQYF.

The chain links TRBV7-9 to TRBJ1-4; unclear D gene. V was shortened by 4 bases and J by 10 bases, with 10 bases between the two germline ends. The CDR3 length is 12 residues. Germline loops: CDR1 SEHNR, CDR2 FQNEAQ (reference sequence). The CDR3 reads CASSSAGGKLFF. Here the CDR3 DNA reads TGTGCCAGCAGCTCCGCGGGTGGAAAACTGTTTTTT.

This clone showed up just once. The V gene is TRBV28, the J gene TRBJ1-2; no firm D call. This CDR3 has 11 amino acids. Trimming pared 2 bases from V and 7 bases from J, leaving 5 bases between. Germline loops: CDR1 MDHEN, CDR2 SYDVKM. The CDR3 loop is CASSLPSGYTF. The CDR3, as DNA: TGTGCCAGCAGTTTACCCTCTGGCTACACCTTC.

The gene calls are TRBV2 and TRBJ2-7; TRBD2 matches 9 bases. The CDR3 is made up of 14 amino acids. The J segment lost 2 bases and the V segment lost 4 bases, leaving 3 bases of the junction unmatched. From germline, CDR1 is SNHLY and CDR2 FYNNEI. The CDR3 nucleotides read TGTGCCAGCAGTGTGGCGGGAGGGCCCTACGAGCAGTACTTC. This encodes CASSVAGGPYEQYF. The variable domain in full, with the rest retrieved from reference TRBV2 and TRBJ2-7, is EPEVTQTPSHQVTQMGQEVILRCVPISNHLYFYWYRQILGQKVEFLVSFYNNEISEKSEIFDDQFSVERPDGSNFTLKIRSTKLEDSAMYFCASSVAGGPYEQYFGPGTRLTVT.

V and J are TRBV10-3 and TRBJ2-7; TRBD2 might be the D (6 bases). Trimming removed 7 bases from V and 3 bases from J, with 13 bases in between. Germline values: CDR1 ENHRY, CDR2 SYGVKD. This CDR3 contains 13 residues. This chain's CDR3 is CAIKKAGNYEQYF. The CDR3, as DNA: TGTGCCATCAAAAAAGCGGGTAACTACGAGCAGTACTTC.

Only one count was recorded for this clone. This rearrangement joins TRBV29-1 to TRBJ1-2; the D is unclear. V was pared by 7 bases and J by 7 bases, with 13 bases between. Germline values: CDR1 SQVTM, CDR2 ANQGSEA. This CDR3 has 11 residues. CDR3 bases: TGCAGCGCCGACGACGGGTCTGGCTACACCTTC. This gives the protein CSADDGSGYTF.

The CDR3 is CASSARTGGTDTQYF. The CDR3 nucleotides are TGTGCCAGCAGTGCGCGGACAGGGGGCACAGATACGCAGTATTTT. The chain carries TRBV2 and TRBJ2-3, with TRBD1 identical over 9 bases. The CDR3 has 15 residues. Per germline, CDR1 SNHLY and CDR2 FYNNEI. With V trimmed by 4 bases and J by 1 base, 3 bases remained unmatched.

This chain joins TRBV7-9 and TRBJ1-6; D is uncertain. This CDR3 contains 14 residues. The ends were cut back, 3 bases at V and 6 bases at J, with 9 bases in the middle. Germline V CDR1 and CDR2: SEHNR, FQNEAQ (reference sequence). The DNA of the CDR3 is TGTGCCAGCAGCTTCACGAGGCTTAATTCACCCCTCCACTTT. The encoded protein is CASSFTRLNSPLHF.

The gene calls are TRBV13 and TRBJ2-7; 7 bases are shared with TRBD2. The V segment lost 6 bases and the J segment 6 bases; nucleotides outside the gene matches: 5. CDR1 is PRHDT, CDR2 FYEKMQ, per germline (reference sequence). The CDR3 sequence is 12 residues long. The CDR3: CASSGLDSEQYF. The CDR3 nucleotides are TGTGCCAGCAGTGGACTAGACTCCGAGCAGTACTTC.

The V gene is TRBV29-1, the J gene TRBJ2-5, with a weak D call TRBD1 (5 bases). The CDR3 is 13 residues long. Germline V lookup: CDR1 SQVTM, CDR2 ANQGSEA. V was pared by 2 bases and J by 2 bases, with 9 bases between. This CDR3 is CSVERGDQETQYF. In nucleotides, the CDR3 is TGCAGCGTTGAAAGGGGCGATCAAGAGACCCAGTACTTC.